The 10 T cell receptor beta chains given below trace back to one sample, sequenced in a study of blood T cell repertoires in COVID-19 (dated by TCRdb to between 2020 and 2021). The method behind the library was the immunoSEQ multiplex PCR assay. TCRdb stores this immuneACCESS table with in-frame sequences only. Part of the clones is absent; in the studies checked, under half of the shortfall reflects unresolved V genes, and no reason is known for the rest. The sample table lists tens of thousands of clones, around 79% of them with a count of one. The ten largest clones add up to roughly a third of the sample. The sample comprised peripheral blood. The receptors stem from a woman between 70 and 85 years old with acute or convalescent COVID-19.

Only a few counts were recorded for this clone. This chain connects TRBV7-2 to TRBJ1-2; TRBD1 matches at 9 bases. Germline V gene lookup returns CDR1 SGHTA and CDR2 FQGNSA. The CDR3 has 15 residues. The J segment lost 9 bases and the V segment lost 0 bases, leaving 8 bases of the junction unmatched. For the CDR3, the DNA is TGTGCCAGCAGCTTAGCCATGGACAGGGGCTGGAGCTACACCTTC. Protein sequence: CASSLAMDRGWSYTF. The complete variable domain, with remaining parts taken from reference TRBV7-2 and TRBJ1-2, reads GAGVSQSPSNKVTEKGKDVELRCDPISGHTALYWYRQSLGQGLEFLIYFQGNSAPDKSGLPSDRFSAERTGGSVSTLTIQRTQQEDSAVYLCASSLAMDRGWSYTFGSGTRLTVV.

This sequence joins TRBV11-2 and TRBJ1-4, with 12 bases identical to TRBD1. There are 16 residues in the CDR3. Germline CDR1 and CDR2: SGHAT and FQNNGV. V shed 0 bases, J shed 10 bases, and the junction held 6 bases outside the gene matches. In nucleotides, the CDR3 is TGTGCCAGCAGCTTAGATTGGGGACAGGGGGCGAGAAAACTGTTTTTT. Its translation is CASSLDWGQGARKLFF.

The chain carries TRBV5-4 and TRBJ2-4, with D perhaps TRBD1 (6 bases). Germline V lookup: CDR1 SGHNT, CDR2 YYREEE (reference sequence). This CDR3 contains 15 residues. The V end was cut by 2 bases, the J end by 1 base, with 10 bases between. The CDR3, as DNA: TGTGCCAGCAGCTTAAATAGGGGGGCCAAAAACATTCAGTACTTC. This codes for CASSLNRGAKNIQYF.

The chain recombines TRBV12-3 or TRBV12-4 with TRBJ1-2; D is unresolved. V was cut by 6 bases and J by 7 bases, with 9 bases left in between. The CDR3 extends over 11 amino acids. CDR3 loop: CASSYSIGYTF. The CDR3 DNA follows: TGTGCCAGCAGCTACAGCATTGGCTACACCTTC.

The DNA for the CDR3 is TGTGCCAGCAGCCAAGGACAGGGGGCTAATGAAAAACTGTTTTTT. The encoded protein is CASSQGQGANEKLFF. This rearrangement joins TRBV4-2 to TRBJ1-4; 9 nucleotides line up with TRBD1. CDR1 and CDR2 from the germline V gene are LGHNA and YNFKEQ. Trimming removed 1 base from V and 3 bases from J; junction bases left unmatched: 0. The CDR3 contains 15 residues.

The genes are TRBV30 and TRBJ1-1; D uncertain. The germline V gene has CDR1 GTSNPN and CDR2 SVGIG (reference sequence). The CDR3 totals 12 residues. Trimming took 2 bases from V and 6 from J, leaving 10 bases between them. CDR3 nucleotide sequence: TGTGCCTGGAGTTTACCGGTTGCTGAAGCTTTCTTT. Encoded protein: CAWSLPVAEAFF.

The chain uses TRBV30 and TRBJ2-1; TRBD2 matches at 7 bases. Trimming removed 8 bases from V and 8 bases from J; junction bases left unmatched: 12. Germline V lookup: CDR1 GTSNPN, CDR2 SVGIG (reference sequence). The CDR3 loop spans 13 amino acids. This CDR3 reads CAQWGEGRDEQFF. The CDR3 nucleotides are TGTGCCCAATGGGGGGAGGGCCGGGATGAGCAGTTCTTC. Supplemented by reference TRBV30 and TRBJ2-1, the full variable domain reads SQTIHQWPATLVQPVGSPLSLECTVEGTSNPNLYWYRQAAGRGLQLLFYSVGIGQISSEVPQNLSASRPQDRQFILSSKKLLLSDSGFYLCAQWGEGRDEQFFGPGTRLTVL.

The genes are TRBV12-3 or TRBV12-4 and TRBJ2-7, with 7 bases matching TRBD1. V lost 3 bases to trimming and J lost 4 bases; unmatched junction nucleotides: 3. The CDR3 spans 13 residues. The CDR3 reads CASSFGTEYEQYF. CDR3 nucleotide sequence: TGTGCCAGCAGTTTTGGGACAGAATACGAGCAGTACTTC.

The CDR3 spells CSVVIQGKTNEQFF. The CDR3, as DNA: TGCAGCGTTGTTATACAGGGGAAGACCAATGAGCAGTTCTTC. This chain uses TRBV29-1 with TRBJ2-1; 7 bases match TRBD1. The germline gives CDR1 SQVTM, CDR2 ANQGSEA. Germline trimming cut 4 bases from V and 6 bases from J; bases unmatched to any gene: 9. This CDR3 contains 14 residues.

The rearrangement joins TRBV12-3 or TRBV12-4 to TRBJ1-2, with TRBD1 matching over 8 bases. V shed 6 bases and J 7 bases; nucleotides not matched to a gene: 7. CDR3 length: 13 residues. The CDR3 sequence is CASRVGQGFGYTF. The CDR3 nucleotides read TGTGCCAGCAGGGTCGGACAGGGTTTTGGCTACACCTTC.